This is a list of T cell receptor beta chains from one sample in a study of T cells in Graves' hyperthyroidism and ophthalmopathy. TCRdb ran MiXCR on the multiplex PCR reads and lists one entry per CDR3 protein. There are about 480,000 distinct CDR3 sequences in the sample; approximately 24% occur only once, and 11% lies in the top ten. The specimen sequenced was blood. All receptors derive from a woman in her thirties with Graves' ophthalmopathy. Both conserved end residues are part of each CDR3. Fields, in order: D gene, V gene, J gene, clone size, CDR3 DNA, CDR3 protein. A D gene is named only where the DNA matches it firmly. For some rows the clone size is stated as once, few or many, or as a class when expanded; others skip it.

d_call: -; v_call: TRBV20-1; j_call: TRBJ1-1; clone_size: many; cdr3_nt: TGCAGTGCGGGAACCGGGGGAGAAGCTTTCTTT; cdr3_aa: CSAGTGGEAFF
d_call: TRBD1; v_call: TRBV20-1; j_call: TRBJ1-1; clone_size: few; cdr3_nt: TGCAGTGCTAGAGATCGAGCCAGGGGGGGCACTGAAGCTTTCTTT; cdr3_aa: CSARDRARGGTEAFF
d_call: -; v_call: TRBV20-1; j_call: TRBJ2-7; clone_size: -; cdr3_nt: TGCAGTGCCAAATTCTATGAACGGTCCTACGATCAGTACTTC; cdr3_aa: CSAKFYERSYDQYF
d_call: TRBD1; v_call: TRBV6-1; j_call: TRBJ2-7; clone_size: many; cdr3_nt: TGTGCCAGCAGTGAGGTGACAGGGGGAGACGAGCAGTACTTC; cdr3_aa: CASSEVTGGDEQYF
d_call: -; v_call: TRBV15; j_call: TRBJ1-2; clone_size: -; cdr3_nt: TGTGCCACCAGCAGATCGCGGGGCAGCAATGGCTACACCTTC; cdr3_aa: CATSRSRGSNGYTF
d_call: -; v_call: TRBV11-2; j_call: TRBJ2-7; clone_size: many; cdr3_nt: TGTGCCAGCAGCTCCACTGGGGGTAGCGACGAGCAGTACTTC; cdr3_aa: CASSSTGGSDEQYF
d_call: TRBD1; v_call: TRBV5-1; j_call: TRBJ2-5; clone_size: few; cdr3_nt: TGCGCCAGCAGCTTGGCCCACAGGGGGCTTGAGACCCAGTACTTC; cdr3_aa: CASSLAHRGLETQYF
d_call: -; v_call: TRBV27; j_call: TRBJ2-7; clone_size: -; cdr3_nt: TGTGCCAGCAGTACCGGACAGCTAGGGGAGCAGTACTTC; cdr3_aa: CASSTGQLGEQYF
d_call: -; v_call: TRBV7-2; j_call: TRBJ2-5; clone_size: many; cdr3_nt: TGTGCCAGCAGCCGAACAGGGTTGGAGACCCAGTACTTC; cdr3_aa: CASSRTGLETQYF
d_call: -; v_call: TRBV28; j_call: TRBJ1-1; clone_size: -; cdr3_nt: TGTGCCAGCAGTAGGTCGGACACTGAAGCTTTCTTT; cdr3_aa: CASSRSDTEAFF
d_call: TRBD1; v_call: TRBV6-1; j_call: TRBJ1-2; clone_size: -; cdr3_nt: TGTGCCAGCAGAAAGACAGGGGGCGATGGCTACACCTTC; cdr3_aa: CASRKTGGDGYTF
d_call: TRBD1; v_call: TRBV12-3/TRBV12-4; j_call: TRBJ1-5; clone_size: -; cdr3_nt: TGTGCCAGCAAGTCAGGACAGGGCGTTAATCGGCCCCAGCATTTT; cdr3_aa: CASKSGQGVNRPQHF
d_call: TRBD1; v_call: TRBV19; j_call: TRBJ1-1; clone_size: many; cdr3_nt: TGTGCCAGTAGTTTCACAGGGGCTGAAGCTTTCTTT; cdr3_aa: CASSFTGAEAFF
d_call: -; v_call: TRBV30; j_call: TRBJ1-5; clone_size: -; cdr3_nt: TGTGCCTGGAGTTTGACGGGTCTAAATCAGCCCCAGCATTTT; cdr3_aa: CAWSLTGLNQPQHF
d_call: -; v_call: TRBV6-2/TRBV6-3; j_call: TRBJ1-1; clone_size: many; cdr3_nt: TGTGCCAGCAGCCAGAGGAGATTGAACACTGAAGCTTTCTTT; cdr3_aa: CASSQRRLNTEAFF
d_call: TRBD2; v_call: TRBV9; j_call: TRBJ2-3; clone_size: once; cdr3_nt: TGTGCCAGCAGCTCCCGACTAGCGGGAGGGTTAGATACGCAGTATTTT; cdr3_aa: CASSSRLAGGLDTQYF
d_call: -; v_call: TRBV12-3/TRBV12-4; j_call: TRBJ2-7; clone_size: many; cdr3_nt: TGTGCCAGCAGTTTAGCGCCCAACGAGCAGTACTTC; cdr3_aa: CASSLAPNEQYF
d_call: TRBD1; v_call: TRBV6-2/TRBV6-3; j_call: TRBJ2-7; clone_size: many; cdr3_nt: TGTGCCAGCAGATACTACGACAGGGAAAGCTCCTACGAGCAGTACTTC; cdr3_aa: CASRYYDRESSYEQYF
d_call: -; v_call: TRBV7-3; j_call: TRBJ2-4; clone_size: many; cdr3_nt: TGTGCCAGCAGCTTAAGGCACGGGGACATTCAGTACTTC; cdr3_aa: CASSLRHGDIQYF
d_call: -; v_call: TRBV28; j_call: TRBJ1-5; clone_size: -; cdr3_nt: TGTGCCAGCAGCCACCGAAGGGGGGGGCTGACAGACCAGCCCCAGCATTTT; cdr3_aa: CASSHRRGGLTDQPQHF
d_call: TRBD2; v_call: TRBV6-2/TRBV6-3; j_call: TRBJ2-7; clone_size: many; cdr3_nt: TGTGCCACCAACGGGGGGGCCTACGAGCAGTACTTC; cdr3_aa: CATNGGAYEQYF
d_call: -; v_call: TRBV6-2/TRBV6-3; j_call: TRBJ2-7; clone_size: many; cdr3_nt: TGTGCCAGCAGTGTCCCGCTGGACGAGCAGTACTTC; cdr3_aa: CASSVPLDEQYF
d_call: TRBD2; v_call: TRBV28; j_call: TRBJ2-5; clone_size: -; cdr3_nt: TGTGCCAGCAGCCCCGGGGTAGCGGGATGGGAGACCCAGTACTTC; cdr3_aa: CASSPGVAGWETQYF
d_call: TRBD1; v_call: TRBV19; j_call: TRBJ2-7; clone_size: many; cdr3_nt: TGTGCCAGTAGCGCAACAGGGGCTTACGAGCAGTACTTC; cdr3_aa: CASSATGAYEQYF
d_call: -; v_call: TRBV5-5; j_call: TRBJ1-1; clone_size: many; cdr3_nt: TGTGCCAGCAGCTTGGTGCTTTTCGCTGAAGCTTTCTTT; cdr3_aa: CASSLVLFAEAFF
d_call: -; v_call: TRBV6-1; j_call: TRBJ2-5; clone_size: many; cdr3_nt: TGTGCCAGCAGTGAAGCGGGAGGGGGGCTTGAAGAGACCCAGTACTTC; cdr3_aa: CASSEAGGGLEETQYF
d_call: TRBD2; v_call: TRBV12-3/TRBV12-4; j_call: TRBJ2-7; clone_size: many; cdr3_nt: TGTGCCAGCAGTTTAGGACTAGCGACCGAGCAGTACTTC; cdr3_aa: CASSLGLATEQYF
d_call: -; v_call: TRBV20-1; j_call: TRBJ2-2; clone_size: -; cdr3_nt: TGCAGTGCTAGAGTGCCCCAAAGGGAAGACACCGGGGAGCTGTTTTTT; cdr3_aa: CSARVPQREDTGELFF
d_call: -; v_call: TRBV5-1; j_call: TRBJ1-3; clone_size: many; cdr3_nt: TGCGCCAGCAGCTTGGACGGCCCCGCCGGAAACACCATATATTTT; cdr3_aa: CASSLDGPAGNTIYF
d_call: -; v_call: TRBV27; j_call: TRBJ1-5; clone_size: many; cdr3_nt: TGTGCCAGCAGCTCCACAGGGCGTACTCAGCCCCAGCATTTT; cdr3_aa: CASSSTGRTQPQHF
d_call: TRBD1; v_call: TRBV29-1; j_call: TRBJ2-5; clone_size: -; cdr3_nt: TGCAGCGTTGAAGGCCCTGACCCGGGACAGGGATGGCAAGAGACCCAGTACTTC; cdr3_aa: CSVEGPDPGQGWQETQYF
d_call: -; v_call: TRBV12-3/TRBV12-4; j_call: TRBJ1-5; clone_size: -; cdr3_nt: TGTGCCAGCAGGCAGGACCGGGACTTGAATCAGCCCCAGCATTTT; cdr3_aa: CASRQDRDLNQPQHF
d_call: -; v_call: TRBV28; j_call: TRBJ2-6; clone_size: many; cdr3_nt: TGTGCCAGCAGTTTATCTGGGAATGGGGCCAACGTCCTGACTTTC; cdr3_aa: CASSLSGNGANVLTF
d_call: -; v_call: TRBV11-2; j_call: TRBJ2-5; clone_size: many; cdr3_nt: TGTGCCAGCAGCTTAGAGCCCCAAGAGACCCAGTACTTC; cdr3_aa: CASSLEPQETQYF
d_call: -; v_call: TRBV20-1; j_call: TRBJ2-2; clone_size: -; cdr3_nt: TGCAGTGCTAGGCCGCTTAACACCGGGGAGCTGTTTTTT; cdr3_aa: CSARPLNTGELFF
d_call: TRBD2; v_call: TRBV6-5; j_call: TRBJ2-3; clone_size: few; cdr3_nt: TGTGCCAGCAGTTCGACTAGCGGGGGGGAAGATACGCAGTATTTT; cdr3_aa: CASSSTSGGEDTQYF
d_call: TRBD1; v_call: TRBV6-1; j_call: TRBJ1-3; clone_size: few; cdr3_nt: TGTGCCAGCAGACCGGGACAGGGGGGAAACACCATATATTTT; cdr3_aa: CASRPGQGGNTIYF
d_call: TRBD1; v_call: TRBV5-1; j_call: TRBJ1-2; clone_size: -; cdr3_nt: TGCGCCAGCAGCCCTGCGGACAGGCTTGGAGGCTACACCTTC; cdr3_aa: CASSPADRLGGYTF
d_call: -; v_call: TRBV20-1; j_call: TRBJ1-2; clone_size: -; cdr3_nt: TGCAGTGCTAGAGACCACAGGGACTATGGCTACACCTTC; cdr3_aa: CSARDHRDYGYTF
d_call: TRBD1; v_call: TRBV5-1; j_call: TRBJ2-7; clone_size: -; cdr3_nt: TGCGCCAGCAGCTTGCAGACAGGGAGCGAGCAGTACTTC; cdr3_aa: CASSLQTGSEQYF
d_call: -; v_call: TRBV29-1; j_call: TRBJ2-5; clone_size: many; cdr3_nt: TGCAGCGTTGAAGTGGAAGACAGCCCATGGGAGGCCCAGTACTTC; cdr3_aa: CSVEVEDSPWEAQYF
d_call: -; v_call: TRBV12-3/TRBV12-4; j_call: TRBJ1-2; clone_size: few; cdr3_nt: TGTGCCAGCAGACTCTCTAACTATGGCTACACCTTC; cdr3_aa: CASRLSNYGYTF
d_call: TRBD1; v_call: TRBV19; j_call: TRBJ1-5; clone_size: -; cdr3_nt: TGTGCCAGTAGTTCCTACAGGGGACCGGGGAATCAGCCCCAGCATTTT; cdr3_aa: CASSSYRGPGNQPQHF
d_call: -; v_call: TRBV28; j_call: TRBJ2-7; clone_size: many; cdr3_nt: TGTGCCAGCAGTGGGTACCCCTACGAGCAGTACTTC; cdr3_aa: CASSGYPYEQYF
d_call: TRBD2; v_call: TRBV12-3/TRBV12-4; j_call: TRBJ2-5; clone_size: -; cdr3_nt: TGTGCCAGCACTCAGGGACTAGCGGGGGGCAGCGAGACCCAGTACTTC; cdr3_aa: CASTQGLAGGSETQYF
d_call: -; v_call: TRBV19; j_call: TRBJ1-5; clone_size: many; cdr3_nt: TGTGCCAGTAGTGACACAGGCAGCAATCAGCCCCAGCATTTT; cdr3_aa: CASSDTGSNQPQHF
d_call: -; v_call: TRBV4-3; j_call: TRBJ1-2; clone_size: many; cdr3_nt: TGCGCCAGCAGCCAAGGGGGGGTTTCTGGCTACACCTTC; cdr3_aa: CASSQGGVSGYTF
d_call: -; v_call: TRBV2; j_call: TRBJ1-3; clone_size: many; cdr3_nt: TGTGCCAGCCAGAGGGACGGTGGAAACACCATATATTTT; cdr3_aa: CASQRDGGNTIYF
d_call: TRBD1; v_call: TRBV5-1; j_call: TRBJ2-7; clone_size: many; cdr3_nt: TGCGCCAGCAGCCCGGGACAGGACTACGAGCAGTACTTC; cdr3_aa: CASSPGQDYEQYF
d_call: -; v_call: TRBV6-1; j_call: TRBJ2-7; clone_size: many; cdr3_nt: TGTGCCAGCGGAACAGCCGATTCCTACGAGCAGTACTTC; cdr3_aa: CASGTADSYEQYF
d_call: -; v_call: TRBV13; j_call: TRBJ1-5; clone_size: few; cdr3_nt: TGTGCCAGCAGCTTACGACAGCTTAATCAGCCCCAGCATTTT; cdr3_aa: CASSLRQLNQPQHF
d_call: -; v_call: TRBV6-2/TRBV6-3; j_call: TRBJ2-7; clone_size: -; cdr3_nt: TGTGCCACCCAGACCCCGTTGGAGTTCGAGCAGTACTTC; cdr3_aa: CATQTPLEFEQYF
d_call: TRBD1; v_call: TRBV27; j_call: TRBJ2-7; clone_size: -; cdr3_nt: TGTGCCAGCAGTTTCCGGACAGGGGCCGAGCAGTACTTC; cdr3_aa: CASSFRTGAEQYF
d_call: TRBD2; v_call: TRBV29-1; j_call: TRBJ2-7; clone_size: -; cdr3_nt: TGCAGCGTGGTTTGGACTAGCGGGAAACTCGAGCAGTACTTC; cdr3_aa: CSVVWTSGKLEQYF